This T cell receptor beta chain was obtained from a study of blood T cell repertoires in COVID-19. V was shortened by 8 bases and J by 3 bases, with 17 bases between the two germline ends. The CDR3 is 15 residues long. The germline CDR1 and CDR2 sequences are MNHEY and SVGAGI. Clones were read by immunoSEQ multiplex PCR, and TCRdb kept only the in-frame ones, dropping some. The table shows around 240,000 clones, with almost 85% occurring only once. Sequenced sample: peripheral blood. This sequence was found in a woman at least 80 years old with acute or convalescent COVID-19. V usage is TRBV6-5 and J usage is TRBJ2-4; TRBD1 is a possible D gene (6 bases). CDR3 sequence reads: CASAKQGLGKNIQYF. As DNA, the CDR3 is TGTGCCAGCGCGAAACAGGGTTTAGGCAAAAACATTCAGTACTTC.